The clone carrying this TCR beta chain was seen many times. Via MiXCR, TCRdb re-called the PCR reads, giving one row per CDR3 protein. The sample shows some 320,000 distinct CDR3 sequences, about a fifth of them seen only once. The data are from a study of molecular identifiers for immune sequencing clone quantification. Naive CD8 T cells were FACS-sorted by CD8+CD4-CCR7+CD45RA+ markers. Germline CDR1 is SGHRS and CDR2 is YFSETQ. CDR3 length: 15 residues. Trimming cost V 0 bases and J 2 bases, with 12 bases left between them. V and J are TRBV5-1 and TRBJ2-7; D tentatively reads TRBD1 or TRBD2 (6 bases each). The material sequenced was naive CD8+ T cells from blood, with Jurkat cell RNA spiked in. As to subset: FACS-sorted CD8+CD4-CCR7+CD45RA+ naive T cells. The sequence was obtained from a human donor in good health. Some libraries in this study had Jurkat cell RNA spiked in. CDR3 in amino acids: CASSLVGGLTYEQYF. The CDR3 DNA is TGCGCCAGCAGCTTGGTTGGGGGGCTAACCTACGAGCAGTACTTC.